The 29 T cell receptor beta chains reported below all come from one sample, sequenced in a study of blood T cell repertoires in COVID-19. The data were produced by immunoSEQ multiplex PCR, yet TCRdb's version contains in-frame clones alone and is incomplete. The sample lists about 58,000 clones; around 90% were seen once. Material: peripheral blood. Receptors were obtained from a man in his fifties or sixties with active COVID-19.

This clone was observed once. The chain employs TRBV7-2 and TRBJ1-1; no clear D. Per germline, CDR1 SGHTA and CDR2 FQGNSA. V lost 1 base to trimming and J lost 5 bases, with 11 bases between them. The CDR3 extends over 14 amino acids. The CDR3 nucleotides are TGTGCCAGCAGCTTAGTGTTGGTGCGGACTGAAGCTTTCTTT. Translated: CASSLVLVRTEAFF.

The V gene is TRBV28, the J gene TRBJ2-5; D uncertain. V dropped 8 bases and J dropped 5 bases, with 6 bases sitting between them. The CDR3 is 10 residues long. CDR1 is MDHEN, CDR2 SYDVKM, per germline. CDR3 coding DNA: TGTGCCAGCTCTCGGGAGACCCAGTACTTC. It translates to CASSRETQYF.

The CDR3 nucleotides are TGTGCCAGTAGTATCGGCGACTTTACCACCGGGGAGCTGTTTTTT. Translated: CASSIGDFTTGELFF. The chain joins TRBV19 to TRBJ2-2; D is ambiguous. This CDR3 spans 15 amino acids. CDR1 is LNHDA, CDR2 SQIVND, per germline (reference sequence). Trimming pared 3 bases from V and 4 bases from J, leaving 12 bases between.

The gene calls are TRBV19 and TRBJ2-1; D unresolved. The V end was cut by 1 base, the J end by 8 bases, with 9 bases between. Germline CDR1 and CDR2: LNHDA and SQIVND (reference sequence). The CDR3 loop spans 13 amino acids. The CDR3 DNA sequence: TGTGCCAGTAGTATAGGGAGAAACGATGAGCAGTTCTTC. The encoded protein is CASSIGRNDEQFF.

J is TRBJ2-7 and V is TRBV27, with D tentatively TRBD2 (7 bases). With 7 bases removed from V and 7 bases from J, the gap between germline ends came to 23 bases. In germline, CDR1 is MNHEY, CDR2 SMNVEV (reference sequence). The CDR3 is 15 amino acids. CDR3 loop: CASKGGGSAVEEQYF. The DNA for the CDR3 is TGTGCCAGCAAAGGGGGGGGGAGCGCCGTGGAGGAGCAGTACTTC.

J is TRBJ2-3 and V is TRBV5-1, with D tentatively TRBD2 (6 bases). Trimming removed 4 bases from V and 4 bases from J, with 7 bases in between. CDR3 length: 12 residues. Germline values: CDR1 SGHRS, CDR2 YFSETQ. The CDR3 sequence: CASSGEADTQYF. Here the CDR3 DNA reads TGCGCCAGCAGCGGGGAGGCAGATACGCAGTATTTT.

The genes are TRBV7-3 and TRBJ2-3, with 11 bases that match TRBD2. In germline, CDR1 is SGHTA, CDR2 FQGTGA. This CDR3 contains 16 residues. With V trimmed by 4 bases and J by 4 bases, 7 bases remained unmatched. CDR3 sequence reads: CASSSLAGGVADTQYF. The CDR3 coding sequence is TGTGCCAGCAGCTCGCTAGCGGGGGGCGTCGCAGATACGCAGTATTTT.

The J gene is TRBJ2-7, the V gene TRBV6-5; TRBD1 is a possible D gene (5 bases). This CDR3 has 12 residues. Germline values: CDR1 MNHEY, CDR2 SVGAGI. V lost 6 bases to trimming and J lost 5 bases, with 11 bases between them. DNA for the CDR3: TGTGCCAGCAGGGACATATCAGACGAGCAGTACTTC. Translated: CASRDISDEQYF.

This clone was observed a handful of times. This rearrangement joins TRBV4-2 to TRBJ2-7; D is possibly TRBD1 (6 bases). The CDR3 extends over 16 amino acids. Germline V gene data show CDR1 as LGHNA and CDR2 as YNFKEQ. The V and J ends lost 3 bases and 2 bases respectively, with 17 bases between them. CDR3 amino acids: CASSQTSTDRPYEQYF. CDR3 in DNA: TGTGCCAGCAGCCAGACCTCCACGGACAGACCCTACGAGCAGTACTTC.

This clone appeared a single time. This rearrangement joins TRBV24-1 to TRBJ2-7, with TRBD2 matching 15 bases. V shed 4 bases and J 7 bases; nucleotides not matched to a gene: 1. Germline-derived CDR1 and CDR2 are KGHDR and SFDVKD. The CDR3 runs to 14 residues. The CDR3 DNA sequence: TGTGCCACCAGTGAGGGGACTAGCGGGGGGGAGCAGTACTTC. As protein: CATSEGTSGGEQYF.

By proportion, this clone is large. The genes are TRBV5-1 and TRBJ2-7, with D maybe TRBD1 (6 bases). This CDR3 has 12 amino acids. Deletions cut 10 bases from V and 1 base from J, with 12 bases between. CDR1 is SGHRS, CDR2 YFSETQ, per germline. In DNA, the CDR3 is TGCGCCGGAGGACAGAGATCCTACGAGCAGTACTTC. This gives the protein CAGGQRSYEQYF.

This rearrangement joins TRBV6-1 to TRBJ2-1, with a weak D call TRBD2 (5 bases). Germline V gives CDR1 MNHNS, CDR2 SASEGT. V was shortened by 3 bases and J by 12 bases, with 15 bases between the two germline ends. The CDR3 has 13 residues. CDR3 loop: CASSDGPLSGQFF. The DNA of the CDR3 is TGTGCCAGCAGTGATGGTCCTCTCAGCGGGCAGTTCTTC.

The genes are TRBV5-1 and TRBJ2-3, with 10 bases fitting TRBD2. The germline CDR1 and CDR2 sequences are SGHRS and YFSETQ. The CDR3 runs 17 residues. V was clipped by 1 base and J by 0 bases; unmatched bases: 5. The DNA for the CDR3 is TGCGCCAGCAGCTTGACATCGACTAGCGGGAGCACAGATACGCAGTATTTT. It codes for CASSLTSTSGSTDTQYF.

This clone occurred once. CDR3 region: CASTDSNTGELFF. The CDR3 DNA follows: TGTGCCAGCACTGACTCGAACACCGGGGAGCTGTTTTTT. The chain couples TRBV28 to TRBJ2-2; D call uncertain. CDR1 is MDHEN, CDR2 SYDVKM, per germline. Deletions cut 7 bases from V and 0 bases from J, with 6 bases between. CDR3 length: 13 residues.

This clone is a singleton in its sample. The chain couples TRBV5-8 to TRBJ2-2; 8 bases line up with TRBD2. Germline V gene lookup returns CDR1 SGHTS and CDR2 YDEGEE. The CDR3 covers 14 residues. Trimming removed 5 bases from V and 7 bases from J; junction bases left unmatched: 7. The CDR3 protein is CASRTGTRVGELFF. For the CDR3, the DNA is TGTGCCAGCAGGACCGGGACTAGAGTCGGGGAGCTGTTTTTT.

The J gene is TRBJ2-1, the V gene TRBV5-1; D possibly corresponds to TRBD2 (5 bases). The V and J ends lost 0 bases and 4 bases respectively, with 11 bases between them. The length of the CDR3 is 15 residues. From germline, CDR1 is SGHRS and CDR2 YFSETQ. CDR3 sequence (DNA): TGCGCCAGCAGCTTGGGAGGAGGAGGATACAATGAGCAGTTCTTC. Translated, it gives CASSLGGGGYNEQFF.

J is TRBJ2-5 and V is TRBV27; TRBD2 matches at 7 bases. The V and J ends lost 2 bases and 5 bases, in that order; junction bases with no gene match: 2. Germline CDR1 is MNHEY and CDR2 is SMNVEV (reference sequence). The CDR3 totals 13 residues. The CDR3 DNA follows: TGTGCCAGCAGTTTAGTGGGGGGGGAGACCCAGTACTTC. Translated, it gives CASSLVGGETQYF.

The chain recombines TRBV30 with TRBJ2-3; tentative D call: TRBD2 (5 bases). CDR3 length equals 12 residues. V was trimmed by 3 bases and J by 8 bases, leaving 12 bases between them. Germline V CDR1 and CDR2: GTSNPN, SVGIG (reference sequence). CDR3 in amino acids: CAWRLETGTQYF. CDR3 nucleotide sequence: TGTGCCTGGAGACTAGAAACGGGTACGCAGTATTTT. The full variable domain, its missing parts supplied by reference TRBV30 and TRBJ2-3, is SQTIHQWPATLVQPVGSPLSLECTVEGTSNPNLYWYRQAAGRGLQLLFYSVGIGQISSEVPQNLSASRPQDRQFILSSKKLLLSDSGFYLCAWRLETGTQYFGPGTRLTVL.

The chain recombines TRBV3-1 (or the pseudogene TRBV3-2) with TRBJ2-7; D remains unclear. Germline lookup yields CDR1 LGHDT and CDR2 YNNKEL (reference sequence). The CDR3 spans 13 residues. The V gene lost 0 bases and the J gene lost 4 bases, with 7 bases spanning the gap. CDR3 residues: CASSQDWAYEQYF. Written as DNA, the CDR3 is TGTGCCAGCAGCCAAGACTGGGCATACGAGCAGTACTTC.

This clone was found once. The chain couples TRBV3-1 (or the pseudogene TRBV3-2) to TRBJ1-6; 9 bases align to TRBD1. Germline CDR1 and CDR2: LGHDT and YNNKEL (reference sequence). V lost 4 bases and J lost 6; bases outside the gene matches: 4. This CDR3 is built from 15 residues. The CDR3 loop reads CASSPLGQGNSPLHF. CDR3 nucleotide sequence: TGTGCCAGCAGCCCATTGGGACAGGGTAATTCACCCCTCCACTTT.

The chain employs TRBV19 and TRBJ2-1; 12 bases match TRBD2. Trimming at V came to 3 bases and at J to 7 bases, leaving 10 bases not matched to a gene. CDR3 length equals 17 residues. Germline loops: CDR1 LNHDA, CDR2 SQIVND (reference sequence). The CDR3 region is CASSIWTSGVNSNEQFF. The CDR3 DNA reads as TGTGCCAGTAGTATTTGGACTAGCGGGGTCAATTCGAATGAGCAGTTCTTC.

The genes are TRBV25-1 and TRBJ2-5; 7 bases map to TRBD2. The CDR3 sequence is 12 residues long. V was pared by 8 bases and J by 2 bases, with 2 bases of the junction left unmatched. Germline CDR1 and CDR2: MGHDK and SYGVNS. The CDR3 nucleotides are TGTGCCAGCGGGGGGGGACAAGAGACCCAGTACTTC. It codes for CASGGGQETQYF.

This clone was found once. The rearrangement links TRBV5-1 to TRBJ2-3; 13 nucleotides align to TRBD2. The V segment lost 2 bases and the J segment 6 bases; nucleotides outside the gene matches: 3. CDR3 size: 15 residues. CDR1 SGHRS and CDR2 YFSETQ come from the germline V gene. This CDR3 is CASSLGLAGVDTQYF. CDR3 nucleotides: TGCGCCAGCAGCTTAGGACTAGCGGGAGTGGATACGCAGTATTTT.

V and J are TRBV30 and TRBJ2-1; D might be TRBD2 (6 bases). The germline gives CDR1 GTSNPN, CDR2 SVGIG (reference sequence). V lost 3 bases, J lost 6 bases, and 12 bases lay in between. CDR3 size: 13 residues. The CDR3 reads CAWRGGAINEQFF. CDR3 in DNA: TGTGCCTGGAGGGGGGGAGCTATCAATGAGCAGTTCTTC.

The rearrangement links TRBV25-1 to TRBJ2-5, with D perhaps matching TRBD1 (6 bases). CDR1 and CDR2 (germline): MGHDK, SYGVNS. Trimming left V 4 bases short and J 2 bases short, with 11 bases between. The CDR3 consists of 14 residues. CDR3 DNA sequence: TGTGCCAGCAGTGTAGGGGGTCCACAAGAGACCCAGTACTTC. This encodes CASSVGGPQETQYF.

The V and J genes are TRBV7-2 and TRBJ1-4, with 7 nucleotides matching TRBD1. The germline gives CDR1 SGHTA, CDR2 FQGNSA. The CDR3 has 13 residues. Trimming at V came to 7 bases and at J to 7 bases, leaving 6 bases not matched to a gene. The CDR3 DNA follows: TGTGCCAGCAAAGGGGCAGGGGGTGAAAAACTGTTTTTT. This codes for CASKGAGGEKLFF. Supplemented by reference TRBV7-2 and TRBJ1-4, the full variable domain reads GAGVSQSPSNKVTEKGKDVELRCDPISGHTALYWYRQSLGQGLEFLIYFQGNSAPDKSGLPSDRFSAERTGGSVSTLTIQRTQQEDSAVYLCASKGAGGEKLFFGSGTQLSVL.

This chain joins TRBV5-1 and TRBJ2-7; 7 bases agree with TRBD2. Per germline, CDR1 SGHRS and CDR2 YFSETQ. CDR3 size: 15 residues. V was clipped by 3 bases and J by 5 bases; unmatched bases: 11. CDR3 region: CASSSAGVKANEQYF. CDR3 bases: TGCGCCAGCAGCTCTGCGGGGGTCAAAGCTAACGAGCAGTACTTC.

The chain has TRBV4-2 and TRBJ2-3; D is uncertain. This CDR3 contains 15 residues. V lost 0 bases, J lost 6 bases, and 13 bases lay in between. Looked up from germline, CDR1 is LGHNA and CDR2 is YNFKEQ. The CDR3 coding sequence is TGTGCCAGCAGCCAAGAGAATTTAGGAGCGGATACGCAGTATTTT. This gives the protein CASSQENLGADTQYF.

The CDR3 here is CASEDSYEQYF. The CDR3 bases are TGTGCCAGCGAGGACAGCTACGAGCAGTACTTC. The chain couples TRBV19 to TRBJ2-7, with D possibly being TRBD1 (6 bases). Germline V CDR1 and CDR2: LNHDA, SQIVND (reference sequence). The CDR3 runs 11 residues. The V gene lost 9 bases and the J gene lost 3 bases, with 9 bases spanning the gap.